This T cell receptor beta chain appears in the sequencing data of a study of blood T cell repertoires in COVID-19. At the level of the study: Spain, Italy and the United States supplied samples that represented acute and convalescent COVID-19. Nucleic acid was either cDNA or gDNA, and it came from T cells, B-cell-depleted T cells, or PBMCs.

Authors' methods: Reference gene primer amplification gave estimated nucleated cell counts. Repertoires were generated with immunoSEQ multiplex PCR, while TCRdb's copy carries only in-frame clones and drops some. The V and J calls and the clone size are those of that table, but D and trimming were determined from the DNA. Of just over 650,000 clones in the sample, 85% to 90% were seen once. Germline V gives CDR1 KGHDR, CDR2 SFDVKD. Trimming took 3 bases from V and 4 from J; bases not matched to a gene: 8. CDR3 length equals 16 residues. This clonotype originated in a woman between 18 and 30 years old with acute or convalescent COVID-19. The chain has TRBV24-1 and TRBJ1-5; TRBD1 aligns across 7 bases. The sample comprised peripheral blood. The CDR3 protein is CATSDRNRGWNQPQHF. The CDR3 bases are TGTGCCACCAGTGATCGAAACAGGGGTTGGAATCAGCCCCAGCATTTT.